The subject of this entry is one T cell receptor (beta chain). V was clipped by 6 bases and J by 3 bases, with 14 bases between them. Germline values: CDR1 WSHSY, CDR2 SAAADI. CDR3 length: 15 residues. These data are taken from a study of blood T cell repertoires in COVID-19. Under the authors' procedure: Scientists estimated how many nucleated cells there were by amplifying reference gene primers. Measured with immunoSEQ multiplex PCR; TCRdb has only the in-frame clones, and not every one. V and J calls and clone size are those listed in that table; D and trimming were worked out from the DNA. The data contain some 80,000 clones, over 75% of them singletons.

The specimen sequenced was peripheral blood. The chain has TRBV10-2 and TRBJ1-4; D gene unclear. The sequence was collected from a woman of 80 years or more with acute or convalescent COVID-19. This chain's CDR3 is CASRIGSGANEKLFF. For the CDR3, the DNA is TGCGCCAGCAGAATTGGATCAGGTGCTAATGAAAAACTGTTTTTT.